The T cell receptor (beta chain) under discussion was sequenced for a study of OX40 agonist ivuxolimab in advanced cancers. V gave up 7 bases and J gave up 5 bases, with 15 bases separating them. Germline V lookup: CDR1 MNHNS, CDR2 SASEGT. The CDR3 covers 14 residues. Sequenced by immunoSEQ multiplex PCR; TCRdb stores in-frame clones only, minus some. The sample records fewer than 60,000 clones, around 85% being singletons. This chain uses TRBV6-1 with TRBJ2-1; either TRBD1 or TRBD2 may supply D (5 bases each). The TCR sequence derives from an adult with an advanced solid tumor such as melanoma, head and neck, liver or kidney cancer. This specimen consisted of CD4+ or CD8+ T cells sorted from blood, obtained in a trial of the OX40 agonist ivuxolimab. The CDR3 region is CASILRDQNNEQFF. As DNA, the CDR3 is TGTGCCAGCATTCTCCGGGACCAGAACAATGAGCAGTTCTTC.